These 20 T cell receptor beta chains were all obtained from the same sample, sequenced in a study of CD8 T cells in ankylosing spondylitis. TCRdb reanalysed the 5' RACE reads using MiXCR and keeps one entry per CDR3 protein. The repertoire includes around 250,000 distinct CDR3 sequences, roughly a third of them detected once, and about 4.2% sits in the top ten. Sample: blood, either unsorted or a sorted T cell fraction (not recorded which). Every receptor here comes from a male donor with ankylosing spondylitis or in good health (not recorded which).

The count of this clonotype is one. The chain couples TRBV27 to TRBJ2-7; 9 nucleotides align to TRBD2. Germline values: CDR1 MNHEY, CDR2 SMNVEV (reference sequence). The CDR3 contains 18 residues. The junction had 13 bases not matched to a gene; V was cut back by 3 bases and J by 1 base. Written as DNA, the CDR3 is TGTGCCAGCAGTTTCCACCCCATAGCGGGGGAGATATCCTACGAGCAGTACTTC. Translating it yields CASSFHPIAGEISYEQYF.

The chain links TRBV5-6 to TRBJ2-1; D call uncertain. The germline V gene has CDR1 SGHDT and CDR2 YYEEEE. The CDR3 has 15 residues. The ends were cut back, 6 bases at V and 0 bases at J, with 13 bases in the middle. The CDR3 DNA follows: TGTGCCAGCACCCAAGACGATTCCTCCTACAATGAGCAGTTCTTC. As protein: CASTQDDSSYNEQFF.

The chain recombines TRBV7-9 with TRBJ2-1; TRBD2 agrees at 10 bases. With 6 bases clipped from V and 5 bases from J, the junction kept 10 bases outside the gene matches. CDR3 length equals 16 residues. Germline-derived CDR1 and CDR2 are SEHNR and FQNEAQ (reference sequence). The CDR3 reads CASRKPAGGMNNEQFF. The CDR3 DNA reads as TGTGCCAGCAGAAAACCAGCGGGGGGGATGAACAATGAGCAGTTCTTC.

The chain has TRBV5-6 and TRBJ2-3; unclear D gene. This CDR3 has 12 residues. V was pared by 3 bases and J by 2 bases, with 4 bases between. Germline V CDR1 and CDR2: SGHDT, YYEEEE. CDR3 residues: CASSYITDTQYF. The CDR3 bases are TGTGCCAGCAGCTATATCACAGATACGCAGTATTTT.

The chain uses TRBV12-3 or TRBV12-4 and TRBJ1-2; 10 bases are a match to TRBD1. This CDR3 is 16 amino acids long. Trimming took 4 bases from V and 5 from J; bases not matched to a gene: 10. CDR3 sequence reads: CASSSPFDRGHYGYTF. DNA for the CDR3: TGTGCCAGCAGTTCCCCTTTCGACAGGGGGCATTATGGCTACACCTTC.

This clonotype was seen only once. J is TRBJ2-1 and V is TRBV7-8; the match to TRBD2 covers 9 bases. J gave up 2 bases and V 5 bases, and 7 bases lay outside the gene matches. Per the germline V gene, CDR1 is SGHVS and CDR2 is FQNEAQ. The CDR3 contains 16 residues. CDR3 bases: TGTGCCAGCAGCCTACTAGAGCGGGGGGCCTACAATGAGCAGTTCTTC. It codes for CASSLLERGAYNEQFF.

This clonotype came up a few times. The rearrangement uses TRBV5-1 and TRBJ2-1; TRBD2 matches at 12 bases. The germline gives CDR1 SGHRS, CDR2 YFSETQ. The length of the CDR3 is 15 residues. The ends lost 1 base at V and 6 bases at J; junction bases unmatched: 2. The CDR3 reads CASSLSLAGGNEQFF. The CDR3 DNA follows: TGCGCCAGCAGCTTGTCACTAGCGGGGGGCAATGAGCAGTTCTTC.

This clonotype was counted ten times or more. CDR3 residues: CASSRDRGYGYTF. The CDR3 nucleotides are TGTGCCAGCAGTCGGGACAGGGGATATGGCTACACCTTC. The V gene is TRBV12-3 or TRBV12-4, the J gene TRBJ1-2, with 10 positions matching TRBD1. Trimming took 5 bases from V and 5 from J; bases not matched to a gene: 2. This CDR3 is 13 amino acids long.

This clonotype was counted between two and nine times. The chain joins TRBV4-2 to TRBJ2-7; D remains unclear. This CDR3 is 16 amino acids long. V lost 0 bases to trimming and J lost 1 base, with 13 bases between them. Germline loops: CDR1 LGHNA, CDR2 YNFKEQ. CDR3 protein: CASSQDVGIISYEQYF. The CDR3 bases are TGTGCCAGCAGCCAAGACGTGGGGATAATTTCCTACGAGCAGTACTTC.

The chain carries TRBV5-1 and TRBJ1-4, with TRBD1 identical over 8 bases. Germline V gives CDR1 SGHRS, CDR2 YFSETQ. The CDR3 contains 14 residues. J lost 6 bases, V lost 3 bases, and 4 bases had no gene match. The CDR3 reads CASSSGQGYEKLFF. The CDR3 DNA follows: TGCGCCAGCAGCTCAGGACAGGGCTATGAAAAACTGTTTTTT.

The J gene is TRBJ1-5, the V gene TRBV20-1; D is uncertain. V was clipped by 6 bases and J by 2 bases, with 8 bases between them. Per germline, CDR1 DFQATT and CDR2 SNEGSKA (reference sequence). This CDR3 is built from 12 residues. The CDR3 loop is CSALAGNQPQHF. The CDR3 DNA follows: TGCAGTGCCCTGGCGGGCAATCAGCCCCAGCATTTT.

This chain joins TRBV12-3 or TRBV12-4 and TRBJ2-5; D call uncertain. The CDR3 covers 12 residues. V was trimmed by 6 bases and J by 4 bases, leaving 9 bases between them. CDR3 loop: CASRTEGETQYF. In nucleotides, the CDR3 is TGTGCCAGCAGAACCGAAGGAGAGACCCAGTACTTC.

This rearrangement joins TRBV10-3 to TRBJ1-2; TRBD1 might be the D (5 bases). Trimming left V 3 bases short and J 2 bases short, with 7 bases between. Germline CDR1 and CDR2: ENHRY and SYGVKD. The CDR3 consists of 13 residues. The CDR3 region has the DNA TGTGCCATCAGTGAACGGGGCAACTATGGCTACACCTTC. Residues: CAISERGNYGYTF.

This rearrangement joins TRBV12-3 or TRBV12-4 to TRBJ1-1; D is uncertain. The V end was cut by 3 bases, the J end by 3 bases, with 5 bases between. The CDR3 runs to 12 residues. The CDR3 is CASSFADTEAFF. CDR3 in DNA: TGTGCCAGCAGTTTTGCGGACACTGAAGCTTTCTTT.

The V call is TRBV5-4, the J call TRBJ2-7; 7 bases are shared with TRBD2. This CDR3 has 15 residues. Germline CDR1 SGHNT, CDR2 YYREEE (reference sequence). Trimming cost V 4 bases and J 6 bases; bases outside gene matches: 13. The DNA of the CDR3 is TGTGCCAGCAGCCCCTGGGCTAGCGGACCTCCCGAGCAGTACTTC. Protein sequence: CASSPWASGPPEQYF.

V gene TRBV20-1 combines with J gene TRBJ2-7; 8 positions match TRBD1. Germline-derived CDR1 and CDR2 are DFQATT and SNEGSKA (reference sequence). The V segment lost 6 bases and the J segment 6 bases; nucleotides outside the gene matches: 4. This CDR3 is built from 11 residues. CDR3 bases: TGCAGTGCACTACAGGGGGGCGAGCAGTACTTC. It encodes CSALQGGEQYF.

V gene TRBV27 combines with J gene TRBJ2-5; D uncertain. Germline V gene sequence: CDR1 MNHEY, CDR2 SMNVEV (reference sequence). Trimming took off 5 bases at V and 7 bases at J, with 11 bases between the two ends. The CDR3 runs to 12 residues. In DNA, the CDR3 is TGTGCCAGCAGTACACCCCCGGGGACCCAGTACTTC. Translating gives CASSTPPGTQYF.

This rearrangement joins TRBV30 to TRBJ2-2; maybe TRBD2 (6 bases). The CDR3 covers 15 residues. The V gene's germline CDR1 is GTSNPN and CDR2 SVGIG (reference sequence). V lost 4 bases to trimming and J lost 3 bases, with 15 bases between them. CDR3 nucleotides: TGTGCCTGGATTACGAGGAGGGGTGACACCGGGGAGCTGTTTTTT. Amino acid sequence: CAWITRRGDTGELFF.

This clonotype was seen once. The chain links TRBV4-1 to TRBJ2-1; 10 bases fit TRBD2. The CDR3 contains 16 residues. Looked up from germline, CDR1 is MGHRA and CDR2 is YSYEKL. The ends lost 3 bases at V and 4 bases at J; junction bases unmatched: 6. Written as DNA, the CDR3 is TGCGCCAGCAGCCACCAAAGCGGGGGGGATTACAATGAGCAGTTCTTC. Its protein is CASSHQSGGDYNEQFF.

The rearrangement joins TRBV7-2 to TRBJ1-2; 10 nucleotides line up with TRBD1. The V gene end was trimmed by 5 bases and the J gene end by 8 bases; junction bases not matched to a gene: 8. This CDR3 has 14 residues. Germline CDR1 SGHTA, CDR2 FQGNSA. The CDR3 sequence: CASSAGTGVVGYTF. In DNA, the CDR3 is TGTGCCAGCAGCGCGGGGACAGGGGTGGTCGGCTACACCTTC.